The 25 T cell receptor beta chains presented below share a single source sample, sequenced in a study of identical twins. Each CDR3 protein gets one entry after TCRdb re-called the 5' RACE reads with MiXCR. The sample consists of about 290,000 distinct CDR3 sequences, 9.5% of them appearing once. This sample was shared with a second study, whose subject was yellow fever vaccine responses in identical twins.

The source material was CD8+ T cells sorted from blood. The receptors derive from a woman between 18 and 29 years old in good health.

The rearrangement joins TRBV7-2 to TRBJ1-2, with a possible D match to TRBD1 (5 bases). Germline V lookup: CDR1 SGHTA, CDR2 FQGNSA. Trimming shortened V by 2 bases and J by 7 bases, and 20 bases separated the two germline ends. The CDR3 has 16 amino acids. Here the CDR3 reads CASSLSPDGGVRGYTF. The DNA of the CDR3 is TGTGCCAGCAGCTTAAGCCCTGATGGGGGAGTTCGTGGCTACACCTTC.

This clonotype was counted many times. The chain recombines TRBV2 with TRBJ2-2, with 11 bases that match TRBD1. This CDR3 is built from 16 residues. With 7 bases clipped from V and 5 bases from J, the junction kept 9 bases outside the gene matches. Germline V CDR1 and CDR2: SNHLY, FYNNEI. The CDR3 sequence: CASKFSGQGVTGELFF. In nucleotides, the CDR3 is TGTGCCAGCAAATTCTCGGGACAGGGGGTAACCGGGGAGCTGTTTTTT.

This clonotype was counted ten times or more. The chain combines TRBV6-2 or TRBV6-3 with TRBJ2-5; the match to TRBD2 covers 7 bases. This CDR3 spans 15 amino acids. Losses at the gene ends were 7 bases for V and 2 bases for J; bases not matched to a gene: 10. In germline, CDR1 is MNHEY, CDR2 SVGEGT. The CDR3 DNA is TGTGCCAGCAAGATCACCGGGACTAAACAAGAGACCCAGTACTTC. Translating it yields CASKITGTKQETQYF.

This clonotype was detected a few times. The chain employs TRBV5-1 and TRBJ2-7, with a weak D call TRBD1 (5 bases). Trimming left V 0 bases short and J 3 bases short, with 10 bases between. This CDR3 is built from 14 residues. Germline CDR1 SGHRS, CDR2 YFSETQ. CDR3 protein: CASSLGRVNYEQYF. CDR3 coding DNA: TGCGCCAGCAGCTTGGGCAGGGTTAACTACGAGCAGTACTTC.

The table lists this clonotype with many counts. V gene TRBV28 combines with J gene TRBJ2-2, with a tentative D call TRBD1 (6 bases). This CDR3 comprises 16 residues. Between the trimmed V and J ends, which lost 4 bases and 1 base, there was a span of 13 bases. CDR1 and CDR2 from the germline V gene are MDHEN and SYDVKM. Here the CDR3 DNA reads TGTGCCAGCAGTTCTTGGACAGAAGAGAACACCGGGGAGCTGTTTTTT. This gives the protein CASSSWTEENTGELFF.

This rearrangement joins TRBV5-1 to TRBJ1-1, with D unclear. Germline loops: CDR1 SGHRS, CDR2 YFSETQ. The CDR3 consists of 15 residues. Trimming removed 5 bases from V and 2 bases from J, with 16 bases in between. In nucleotides, the CDR3 is TGCGCCAGCAGGCCGGACTTCGCGCTTAACACTGAAGCTTTCTTT. Its protein is CASRPDFALNTEAFF.

This clonotype showed up many times. The V gene is TRBV4-1, the J gene TRBJ2-2, with D possibly matching TRBD2 (6 bases). The V gene's germline CDR1 is MGHRA and CDR2 YSYEKL. The CDR3 loop spans 15 amino acids. Trimming shortened V by 0 bases and J by 6 bases, and 11 bases separated the two germline ends. The CDR3 loop is CASSQEPSAAGELFF. The CDR3 nucleotides are TGCGCCAGCAGCCAAGAGCCTAGCGCCGCCGGGGAGCTGTTTTTT.

In its sample, this clonotype was seen a few times. V is TRBV7-8 and J is TRBJ2-1; maybe TRBD2 (6 bases). Germline lookup yields CDR1 SGHVS and CDR2 FQNEAQ. The CDR3 runs to 16 residues. With 5 bases removed from V and 7 bases from J, the gap between germline ends came to 21 bases. CDR3 DNA sequence: TGTGCCAGCAGCCACCCTAGCGAGGCCCTCGCTAATGAGCAGTTCTTC. It specifies CASSHPSEALANEQFF. Full variable domain (remainder filled in from reference TRBV7-8 and TRBJ2-1): GAGVSQSPRYKVAKRGQDVALRCDPISGHVSLFWYQQALGQGPEFLTYFQNEAQLDKSGLPSDRFFAERPEGSVSTLKIQRTQQEDSAVYLCASSHPSEALANEQFFGPGTRLTVL.

CDR3 protein: CASSLARGRSPLHF. In nucleotides, the CDR3 is TGTGCCAGCAGCTTGGCCAGGGGCCGGTCACCCCTCCACTTT. V is TRBV11-2 and J is TRBJ1-6; a weak D match, TRBD1 (6 bases). In germline, CDR1 is SGHAT, CDR2 FQNNGV. This CDR3 has 14 residues. Trimming left V 3 bases short and J 10 bases short, with 13 bases between.

This clonotype was seen repeatedly, ten times or more. The chain combines TRBV5-1 with TRBJ1-2; D is unclear. V dropped 3 bases and J dropped 2 bases, with 14 bases sitting between them. CDR1 is SGHRS, CDR2 YFSETQ, per germline. The CDR3 has 15 residues. CDR3 nucleotides: TGCGCCAGCAGCTCCGACGGAGCGGCAAACTATGGCTACACCTTC. Encoded protein: CASSSDGAANYGYTF.

This clonotype was counted at least ten times. The gene calls are TRBV20-1 and TRBJ2-7, with 8 bases identical to TRBD2. This CDR3 has 14 amino acids. Trimming took 1 base from V and 3 from J; bases not matched to a gene: 5. CDR1 and CDR2 (germline): DFQATT, SNEGSKA (reference sequence). CDR3 protein: CSARGSGDFYEQYF. DNA for the CDR3: TGCAGTGCTAGAGGTAGCGGGGACTTCTACGAGCAGTACTTC.

This clonotype was seen ten or more times. In DNA form, the CDR3 reads TGTGCCGCGCTGACAGATACCTACGAGCAGTACTTC. Protein sequence: CAALTDTYEQYF. The rearrangement uses TRBV10-3 and TRBJ2-7, with a tentative D call TRBD1 (5 bases). Trimming left V 11 bases short and J 2 bases short, with 13 bases between. Germline V gene lookup returns CDR1 ENHRY and CDR2 SYGVKD. The CDR3 contains 12 residues.

This rearrangement joins TRBV20-1 to TRBJ1-1, with TRBD1 matching over 7 bases. There are 16 residues in the CDR3. Germline V lookup: CDR1 DFQATT, CDR2 SNEGSKA (reference sequence). With V trimmed by 5 bases and J by 0 bases, 12 bases remained unmatched. The CDR3 sequence: CSAYRWGDRVNTEAFF. The CDR3 DNA is TGCAGTGCTTACCGGTGGGGTGACAGGGTGAACACTGAAGCTTTCTTT.

This clonotype was counted only a few times. This sequence joins TRBV9 and TRBJ2-7; D is unresolved. There are 13 residues in the CDR3. The germline V and J ends were trimmed by 4 bases and 5 bases, with 13 bases remaining between them. CDR1 is SGDLS, CDR2 YYNGEE, per germline. The CDR3 DNA reads TGTGCCAGCAGCTCCTACTTGTCAGACGAGCAGTACTTC. As protein: CASSSYLSDEQYF.

J is TRBJ2-7 and V is TRBV12-3 or TRBV12-4, with D unclear. This CDR3 contains 14 residues. V lost 4 bases and J lost 0, with 10 bases in between. CDR3: CASSSFLSSYEQYF. In DNA form, the CDR3 reads TGTGCCAGCAGTTCCTTCTTGAGCTCCTACGAGCAGTACTTC.

This clonotype appeared a few times. This chain links TRBV20-1 with TRBJ2-1; 9 nucleotides line up with TRBD1. The CDR3 extends over 15 amino acids. The J segment lost 8 bases and the V segment lost 3 bases, leaving 11 bases of the junction unmatched. Per germline, CDR1 DFQATT and CDR2 SNEGSKA (reference sequence). The CDR3 here is CSARATGGRRDEQFF. CDR3 in DNA: TGCAGTGCTAGGGCTACAGGGGGCCGGCGGGATGAGCAGTTCTTC.

The table lists this clonotype with many counts. The chain couples TRBV7-9 to TRBJ1-1; D is unresolved. V lost 3 bases and J lost 1, with 6 bases in between. This CDR3 region has 13 residues. The germline V gene has CDR1 SEHNR and CDR2 FQNEAQ (reference sequence). CDR3 nucleotide sequence: TGTGCCAGCAGCTTCTTTGAGAACACTGAAGCTTTCTTT. Translation gives CASSFFENTEAFF.

This clonotype was picked up one time. V and J are TRBV19 and TRBJ2-1; D may be TRBD2 (6 bases). The ends were cut back, 4 bases at V and 0 bases at J, with 10 bases in the middle. This CDR3 contains 15 residues. Looked up from germline, CDR1 is LNHDA and CDR2 is SQIVND (reference sequence). Here the CDR3 DNA reads TGTGCCAGTAGTACGGGACTTAGCTCCTACAATGAGCAGTTCTTC. Translating it yields CASSTGLSSYNEQFF.

J is TRBJ2-7 and V is TRBV11-2, with D possibly TRBD1 on 6 matching bases. The CDR3 extends over 16 amino acids. V was pared by 3 bases and J by 3 bases, with 18 bases between. The V gene's germline CDR1 is SGHAT and CDR2 FQNNGV. This CDR3 is CASSFPGTSINYEQYF. Written as DNA, the CDR3 is TGTGCCAGCAGCTTTCCCGGGACATCCATCAACTACGAGCAGTACTTC.

This clonotype was seen at least ten times. The CDR3 bases are TGCAGCGTTGAAGATCTTGCGGGAGGAAAGTACAATGAGCAGTTCTTC. It translates to CSVEDLAGGKYNEQFF. The chain joins TRBV29-1 to TRBJ2-1, with TRBD2 identical over 8 bases. Germline V gene data show CDR1 as SQVTM and CDR2 as ANQGSEA. The CDR3 runs to 16 residues. J gave up 4 bases and V 0 bases, and 8 bases lay outside the gene matches.

This clonotype occurred a few times. V usage is TRBV6-2 or TRBV6-3 and J usage is TRBJ2-7; D is ambiguous. The V gene's germline CDR1 is MNHEY and CDR2 SVGEGT. This CDR3 spans 14 amino acids. The ends were cut back, 2 bases at V and 0 bases at J, with 8 bases in the middle. CDR3 nucleotide sequence: TGTGCCAGCAGTTACGAGACAAGCTCCTACGAGCAGTACTTC. The encoded protein is CASSYETSSYEQYF.

This clonotype was seen at least ten times. J is TRBJ2-1 and V is TRBV4-3; the D gene is possibly TRBD2 (5 bases). CDR3 length equals 12 residues. Germline loops: CDR1 LGHNA, CDR2 YSLEER. The V end lost 3 bases, the J end lost 5 bases, and 5 bases lay between the germline ends. The CDR3 nucleotides read TGCGCCAGCAGCCAGGGAGACAATGAGCAGTTCTTC. It specifies CASSQGDNEQFF.

This clonotype was detected many times. This sequence joins TRBV4-1 and TRBJ2-2; D is perhaps TRBD2 (6 bases). Germline V gene sequence: CDR1 MGHRA, CDR2 YSYEKL. V lost 1 base and J lost 4, with 13 bases in between. The CDR3 totals 16 residues. The CDR3 bases are TGCGCCAGCAGCCAAGTATGGGGGGAGAGCACCGGGGAGCTGTTTTTT. Translating gives CASSQVWGESTGELFF.

Worth noting for this clonotype: A read error may be the cause here, since a much bigger clone is one base away. This chain links TRBV12-3 or TRBV12-4 with TRBJ2-6; 7 positions match TRBD1. The V and J ends lost 8 bases and 2 bases, in that order; junction bases with no gene match: 3. The CDR3 has 14 residues. The CDR3 DNA sequence: TGTGCCAGCCTCACAGGGGCTGGGGCCAACGTCCTGACTTTC. As protein: CASLTGAGANVLTF.

This chain uses TRBV9 with TRBJ2-2, with a tentative D call TRBD2 (6 bases). Between the trimmed V and J ends, which lost 4 bases and 5 bases, there was a span of 18 bases. Germline loops: CDR1 SGDLS, CDR2 YYNGEE. This CDR3 is built from 16 residues. The CDR3 spells CASSPPSGAGTGELFF. The CDR3 region has the DNA TGTGCCAGCAGCCCCCCCTCGGGAGCTGGTACCGGGGAGCTGTTTTTT. Full variable domain (missing parts from reference TRBV9 and TRBJ2-2): DSGVTQTPKHLITATGQRVTLRCSPRSGDLSVYWYQQSLDQGLQFLIQYYNGEERAKGNILERFSAQQFPDLHSELNLSSLELGDSALYFCASSPPSGAGTGELFFGEGSRLTVL.